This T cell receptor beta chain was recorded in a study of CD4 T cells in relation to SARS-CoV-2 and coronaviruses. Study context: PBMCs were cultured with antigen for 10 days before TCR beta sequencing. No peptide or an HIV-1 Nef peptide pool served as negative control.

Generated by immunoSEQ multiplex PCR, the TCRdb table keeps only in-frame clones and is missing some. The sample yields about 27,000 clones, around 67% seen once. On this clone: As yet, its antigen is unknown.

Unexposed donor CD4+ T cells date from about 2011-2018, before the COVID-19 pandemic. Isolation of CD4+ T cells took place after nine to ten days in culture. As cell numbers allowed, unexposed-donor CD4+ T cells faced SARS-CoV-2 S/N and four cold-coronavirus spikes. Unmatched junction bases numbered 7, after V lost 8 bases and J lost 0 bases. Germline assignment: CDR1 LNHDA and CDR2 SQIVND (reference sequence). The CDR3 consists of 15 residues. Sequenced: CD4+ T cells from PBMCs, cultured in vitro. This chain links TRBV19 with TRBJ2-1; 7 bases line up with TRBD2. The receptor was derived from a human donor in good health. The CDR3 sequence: CASGWGGNSYNEQFF. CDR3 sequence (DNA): TGTGCCAGTGGGTGGGGGGGGAACTCCTACAATGAGCAGTTCTTC.